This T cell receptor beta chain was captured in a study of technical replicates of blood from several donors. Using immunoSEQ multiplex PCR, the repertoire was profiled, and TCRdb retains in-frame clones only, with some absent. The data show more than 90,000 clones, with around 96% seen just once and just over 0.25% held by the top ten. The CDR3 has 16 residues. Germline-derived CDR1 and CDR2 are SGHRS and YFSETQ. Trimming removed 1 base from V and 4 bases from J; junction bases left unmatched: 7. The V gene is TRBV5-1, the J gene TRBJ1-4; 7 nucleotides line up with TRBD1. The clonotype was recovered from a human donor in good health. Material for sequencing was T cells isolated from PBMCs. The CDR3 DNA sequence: TGCGCCAGCAGCTTGTGGTCCGGGACAGATAATGAAAAACTGTTTTTT. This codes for CASSLWSGTDNEKLFF.